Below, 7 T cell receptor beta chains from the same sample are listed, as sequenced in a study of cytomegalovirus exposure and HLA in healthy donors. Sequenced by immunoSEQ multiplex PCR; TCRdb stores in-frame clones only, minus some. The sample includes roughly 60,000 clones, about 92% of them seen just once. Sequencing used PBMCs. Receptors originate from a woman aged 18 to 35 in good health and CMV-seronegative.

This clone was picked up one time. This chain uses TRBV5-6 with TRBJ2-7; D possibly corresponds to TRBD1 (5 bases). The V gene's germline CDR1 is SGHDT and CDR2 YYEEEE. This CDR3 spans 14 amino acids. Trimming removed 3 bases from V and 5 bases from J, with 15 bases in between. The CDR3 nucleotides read TGTGCCAGCAGCTATTCAGGGAATCCCGACGAGCAGTACTTC. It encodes CASSYSGNPDEQYF.

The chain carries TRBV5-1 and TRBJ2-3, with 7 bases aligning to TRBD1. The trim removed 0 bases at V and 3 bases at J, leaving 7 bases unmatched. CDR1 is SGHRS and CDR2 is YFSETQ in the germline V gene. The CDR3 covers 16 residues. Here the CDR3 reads CASSLDVGTATDTQYF. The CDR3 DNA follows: TGCGCCAGCAGCTTGGATGTAGGGACAGCAACAGATACGCAGTATTTT.

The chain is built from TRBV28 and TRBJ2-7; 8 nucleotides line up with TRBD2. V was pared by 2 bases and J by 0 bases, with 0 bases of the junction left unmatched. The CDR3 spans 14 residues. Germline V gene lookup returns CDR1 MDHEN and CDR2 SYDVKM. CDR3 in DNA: TGTGCCAGCAGTTTAGCGGGAGGCTCCTACGAGCAGTACTTC. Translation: CASSLAGGSYEQYF.

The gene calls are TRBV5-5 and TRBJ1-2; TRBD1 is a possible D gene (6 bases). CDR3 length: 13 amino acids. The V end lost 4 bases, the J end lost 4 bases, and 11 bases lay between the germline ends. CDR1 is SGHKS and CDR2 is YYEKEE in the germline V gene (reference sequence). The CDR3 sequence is CASSQDSFYGYTF. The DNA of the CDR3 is TGTGCCAGCAGCCAGGACAGTTTCTATGGCTACACCTTC.

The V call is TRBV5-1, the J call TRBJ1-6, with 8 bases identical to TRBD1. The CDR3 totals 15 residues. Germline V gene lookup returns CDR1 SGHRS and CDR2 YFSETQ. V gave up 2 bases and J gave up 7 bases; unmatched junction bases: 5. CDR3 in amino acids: CASSFAGGSNSPLHF. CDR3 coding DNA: TGCGCCAGCAGCTTTGCAGGGGGCTCGAATTCACCCCTCCACTTT.

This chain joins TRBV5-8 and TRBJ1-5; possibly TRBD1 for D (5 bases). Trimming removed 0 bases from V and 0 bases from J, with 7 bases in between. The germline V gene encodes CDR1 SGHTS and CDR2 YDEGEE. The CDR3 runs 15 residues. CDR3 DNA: TGTGCCAGCAGCTTGGGGGGCAGTAGCAATCAGCCCCAGCATTTT. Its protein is CASSLGGSSNQPQHF.

The CDR3 coding sequence is TGTGCCAGTAGTCCCGAGACAGGGGCCGCGAACACCGGGGAGCTGTTTTTT. Amino acids: CASSPETGAANTGELFF. This chain joins TRBV19 and TRBJ2-2; 8 positions agree with TRBD1. The CDR3 loop spans 17 amino acids. Germline CDR1 and CDR2: LNHDA and SQIVND (reference sequence). V was clipped by 5 bases and J by 0 bases; unmatched bases: 8.